Sequencing of this T cell receptor beta chain was carried out in a study of shared clonotypes between healthy human individuals. Data came from immunoSEQ multiplex PCR; TCRdb stores just in-frame clones and leaves some out. The sample shows about 2.4 million clones, approximately 94% of them seen only once. Splitting of CD4+ cells produced CD45RA+ naive and CD45RA-negative memory subsets. The V end lost 2 bases, the J end lost 3 bases, and 17 bases lay between the germline ends. CDR3 size: 16 residues. Germline values: CDR1 LGHNA, CDR2 YNFKEQ. The chain has TRBV4-2 and TRBJ2-7; D remains unclear. The sequence was collected from a man younger than 30 in good health. Some clones in this sample may be carry-over from other donors' samples. Source material: naive CD4+ T cells from PBMCs. Subset specified: CD45RA+ positively selected. CDR3 bases: TGTGCCAGCAGCCAATCGTTGGCCTCGTCACTCTACGAGCAGTACTTC. Translating it yields CASSQSLASSLYEQYF.